The 29 T cell receptor beta chains below were found in one sample sequenced in a study of regulatory T cells in long-lasting Graves disease. The sample's time point: newly diagnosed GD, antithyroid drugs for less than 3 months. The TCR library was made from RNA extracted from PBMCs. The TCR beta library used iRepertoire HTBI primers with Arm-PCR amplification of CDR3. Each CDR3 protein gets one entry after TCRdb re-called the multiplex PCR reads with MiXCR. The sample has roughly 420,000 distinct CDR3 sequences, around a sixth seen once; the top ten hold about 20%. Sequencing used peripheral blood mononuclear cells (PBMCs), obtained at new diagnosis, from a patient treated with antithyroid drugs. These receptors came from a female donor with Graves disease.

This clonotype has at least ten counts. The chain couples TRBV6-6 to TRBJ2-3; 8 bases fit TRBD2. With 0 bases clipped from V and 2 bases from J, the junction kept 10 bases outside the gene matches. Germline V lookup: CDR1 MNHNY, CDR2 SVGAGI (reference sequence). This CDR3 has 18 residues. DNA of the CDR3: TGTGCCAGCAGTTACTCGTTAAGAAGCGGGGGACACACAGATACGCAGTATTTT. Translation: CASSYSLRSGGHTDTQYF.

This clonotype came up a few times. The rearrangement joins TRBV6-1 to TRBJ2-1, with 9 bases identical to TRBD2. The CDR3 has 14 amino acids. V was clipped by 6 bases and J by 14 bases; unmatched bases: 14. Germline V gene data show CDR1 as MNHNS and CDR2 as SASEGT. CDR3 sequence: CASSRKISGSPEFF. The CDR3 DNA reads TGTGCCAGCAGCAGGAAAATTAGCGGGAGTCCTGAGTTCTTC.

This clonotype was counted between two and nine times. This rearrangement joins TRBV20-1 to TRBJ1-4; D uncertain. Deletions cut 5 bases from V and 2 bases from J, with 12 bases between. Germline loops: CDR1 DFQATT, CDR2 SNEGSKA (reference sequence). The CDR3 is 14 amino acids. The CDR3 loop reads CSAARHSTNEKLFF. Here the CDR3 DNA reads TGCAGTGCTGCCCGACATTCTACTAATGAAAAACTGTTTTTT.

In its sample, this clonotype was seen many times. V gene TRBV2 combines with J gene TRBJ2-3; D not resolved. V gave up 1 base and J gave up 0 bases, with 8 bases separating them. CDR1 and CDR2 from the germline V gene are SNHLY and FYNNEI. The CDR3 has 15 residues. The CDR3 DNA sequence: TGTGCCAGCAGTGAAGATCGCCCGAGCACAGATACGCAGTATTTT. Translation gives CASSEDRPSTDTQYF.

This clonotype occurred many times. The genes are TRBV3-1 and TRBJ1-2; a weak D match, TRBD1 (6 bases). V lost 0 bases, J lost 4 bases, and 9 bases lay in between. The CDR3 is 14 residues long. Germline V gene sequence: CDR1 LGHDT, CDR2 YNNKEL (reference sequence). The CDR3 reads CASSQEGTTYGYTF. As DNA, the CDR3 is TGTGCCAGCAGCCAAGAAGGGACAACCTATGGCTACACCTTC. The whole variable domain, filled in from reference TRBV3-1 and TRBJ1-2, reads DTAVSQTPKYLVTQMGNDKSIKCEQNLGHDTMYWYKQDSKKFLKIMFSYNNKELIINETVPNRFSPKSPDKAHLNLHINSLELGDSAVYFCASSQEGTTYGYTFGSGTRLTVV.

This clonotype turned up a few times. The chain has TRBV12-3 or TRBV12-4 and TRBJ1-2; 12 bases line up with TRBD1. CDR3 size: 16 residues. J lost 6 bases, V lost 6 bases, and 11 bases had no gene match. CDR3 residues: CASSPQLRDRGHGYTF. CDR3 nucleotides: TGTGCCAGCAGCCCACAACTCCGGGACAGGGGGCATGGCTACACCTTC.

In its sample, this clonotype was seen a few times. J is TRBJ2-6 and V is TRBV7-2; unclear D gene. The V and J ends lost 1 base and 7 bases respectively, with 11 bases between them. This CDR3 comprises 15 residues. CDR1 SGHTA and CDR2 FQGNSA come from the germline V gene. This CDR3 reads CASSLVVGLANVLTF. Written as DNA, the CDR3 is TGTGCCAGCAGCTTAGTTGTAGGTTTAGCCAACGTCCTGACTTTC.

This clonotype was detected ten times or more. The chain joins TRBV2 to TRBJ1-5; D not certain. This CDR3 contains 16 residues. Trimming shortened V by 4 bases and J by 6 bases, and 19 bases separated the two germline ends. Germline V gene lookup returns CDR1 SNHLY and CDR2 FYNNEI. CDR3 DNA sequence: TGTGCCAGCAGTGTACTGGCTTCCGCCGGCGGTCAGCCCCAGCATTTT. Translation gives CASSVLASAGGQPQHF.

This clonotype was picked up a small number of times. The V gene is TRBV7-2, the J gene TRBJ1-2; 8 positions match TRBD1. After removal of 1 base from V and 5 bases from J, the junction contained 9 bases not matched to a gene. Germline CDR1 SGHTA, CDR2 FQGNSA. The CDR3 consists of 16 residues. CDR3 sequence (DNA): TGTGCCAGCAGCTTAGGAGGGCACAGGGGGGTTTATGGCTACACCTTC. Translating gives CASSLGGHRGVYGYTF.

Comments on this clonotype: No conserved phenylalanine or tryptophan ends this CDR3, so it is likely a read error. This chain connects TRBV6-2 or TRBV6-3 to TRBJ1-1; possible D gene TRBD1, 5 bases. The germline CDR1 and CDR2 sequences are MNHEY and SVGEGT. V lost 5 bases and J lost 8, with 12 bases in between. This CDR3 region has 12 residues. CDR3 sequence (DNA): TGTGCCAGCAGTCGAACAGGCAGCGAAGCTTTCTTA. This translates into CASSRTGSEAFL.

This rearrangement joins TRBV7-9 to TRBJ2-5; D may be TRBD2 (6 bases). This CDR3 comprises 15 residues. Germline CDR1 reads SEHNR; CDR2 reads FQNEAQ (reference sequence). V lost 1 base and J 0 bases, leaving 9 bases between the germline ends. In DNA form, the CDR3 reads TGTGCCAGCAGCTTAGGGGAGGAGTACCAAGAGACCCAGTACTTC. It translates to CASSLGEEYQETQYF.

The sample holds many counts of this clonotype. CDR3: CASTPSPPLARYEQYF. The CDR3, as DNA: TGTGCCAGCACCCCCTCCCCGCCGCTAGCCAGGTACGAGCAGTACTTC. V usage is TRBV12-3 or TRBV12-4 and J usage is TRBJ2-7, with D possibly being TRBD2 (5 bases). This CDR3 spans 16 amino acids. V gave up 7 bases and J gave up 4 bases, with 23 bases separating them.

The rearrangement links TRBV20-1 to TRBJ2-7, with D perhaps assigned TRBD1 or TRBD2 (5 bases each). Germline assignment: CDR1 DFQATT and CDR2 SNEGSKA (reference sequence). V lost 6 bases and J 0 bases, leaving 15 bases between the germline ends. This CDR3 region has 14 residues. The CDR3 region is CSAEGTDSSYEQYF. CDR3 coding DNA: TGCAGTGCCGAAGGGACCGACAGCTCCTACGAGCAGTACTTC.

This clonotype has only one observation. A much larger clone is a single base away; this may be a read error. The conserved phenylalanine or tryptophan normally closing the CDR3 is absent here, so this likely arose from a read error. The chain is built from TRBV12-3 or TRBV12-4 and TRBJ2-1, with TRBD2 matching 12 bases. The V segment lost 5 bases and the J segment 3 bases; nucleotides outside the gene matches: 5. CDR3 length: 16 amino acids. CDR3 coding DNA: TGTGCCAGCAGTCCCGGACTAGCGGGGATCTACAATGAGCAGTTCTCC. Its protein product is CASSPGLAGIYNEQFS.

The table lists this clonotype with many counts. CDR3 nucleotides: TGCAGTTCACTATCGATGGACCTGTCCCACTATGGCTACACCTTC. Translated: CSSLSMDLSHYGYTF. This chain links TRBV20-1 with TRBJ1-2; D unresolved. The CDR3 is made up of 15 amino acids. Trimming stripped 8 bases from V and 3 bases from J, with 22 bases between. CDR1 is DFQATT and CDR2 is SNEGSKA in the germline V gene (reference sequence).

This clonotype was counted ten times or more. The chain is built from TRBV30 and TRBJ2-5, with D perhaps TRBD2 (6 bases). Germline values: CDR1 GTSNPN, CDR2 SVGIG (reference sequence). Trimming removed 5 bases at V and 5 bases at J, with 18 bases between. The CDR3 contains 14 residues. The chain's CDR3 is CAWGPGIGRETQYF. The CDR3 region has the DNA TGTGCCTGGGGACCCGGGATAGGGAGGGAGACCCAGTACTTC.

This clonotype was seen at least ten times. J is TRBJ2-5 and V is TRBV7-9; the match to TRBD1 covers 10 bases. V was pared by 5 bases and J by 5 bases, with 8 bases of the junction left unmatched. Per the germline V gene, CDR1 is SEHNR and CDR2 is FQNEAQ (reference sequence). The CDR3 contains 15 residues. The CDR3 DNA sequence: TGTGCCAGCAGCCAGGGACAGGGGTTCTCGGAGACCCAGTACTTC. This gives the protein CASSQGQGFSETQYF. The full variable domain, its missing parts supplied by reference TRBV7-9 and TRBJ2-5, is DTGVSQNPRHKITKRGQNVTFRCDPISEHNRLYWYRQTLGQGPEFLTYFQNEAQLEKSRLLSDRFSAERPKGSFSTLEIQRTEQGDSAMYLCASSQGQGFSETQYFGPGTRLLVL.

This clonotype was found a few times. The chain combines TRBV5-6 with TRBJ2-7, with 8 nucleotides matching TRBD1. V shed 4 bases and J 3 bases; nucleotides not matched to a gene: 12. CDR3 size: 16 residues. Germline V gives CDR1 SGHDT, CDR2 YYEEEE. CDR3 in DNA: TGTGCCAGCAGCCTCCCAGAGGACAGGGATTTCTACGAGCAGTACTTC. It specifies CASSLPEDRDFYEQYF.

This clonotype was detected many times. V is TRBV30 and J is TRBJ1-5; TRBD1 agrees at 7 bases. V trimming: 2 bases; J trimming: 2 bases; junction bases outside the gene matches: 6. The CDR3 sequence is 15 residues long. Germline V lookup: CDR1 GTSNPN, CDR2 SVGIG (reference sequence). The CDR3 sequence: CAWSLGGAGNQPQHF. The CDR3 coding sequence is TGTGCCTGGAGTTTAGGGGGCGCGGGCAATCAGCCCCAGCATTTT.

With respect to this clonotype: This may stem from a read error, because a much larger clone lies one nucleotide away. The final CDR3 position lacks the conserved phenylalanine or tryptophan, pointing to a likely read error. The V call is TRBV20-1, the J call TRBJ1-1, with unresolved D. This CDR3 contains 13 residues. The V end was cut by 3 bases, the J end by 1 base, with 9 bases between. Germline V lookup: CDR1 DFQATT, CDR2 SNEGSKA (reference sequence). The CDR3 DNA sequence: TGCAGTGCTAGTCTGGGCAGGAACACTGAAGCTTTCTCT. This translates into CSASLGRNTEAFS.

This clonotype was seen many times. V usage is TRBV27 and J usage is TRBJ1-5; 10 bases line up with TRBD1. The CDR3 is 16 residues long. The V and J ends lost 4 bases and 4 bases, in that order; junction bases with no gene match: 7. Germline V CDR1 and CDR2: MNHEY, SMNVEV (reference sequence). CDR3 nucleotide sequence: TGTGCCAGCAGTTCAGCCGACAGGGGGCCTAATCAGCCCCAGCATTTT. This translates into CASSSADRGPNQPQHF.

This clonotype was detected many times. The J gene is TRBJ1-4, the V gene TRBV12-3 or TRBV12-4; 8 nucleotides line up with TRBD1. The junction had 7 bases not matched to a gene; V was cut back by 6 bases and J by 4 bases. The CDR3 runs 15 residues. The CDR3 sequence: CASSLQGVGNEKLFF. CDR3 nucleotide sequence: TGTGCCAGCAGCCTACAGGGGGTCGGTAATGAAAAACTGTTTTTT.

This chain joins TRBV29-1 and TRBJ2-2; D is unresolved. The CDR3 sequence is 14 residues long. Germline assignment: CDR1 SQVTM and CDR2 ANQGSEA. V lost 0 bases and J 2 bases, leaving 7 bases between the germline ends. The CDR3 loop reads CSVEDRRNTGELFF. As DNA, the CDR3 is TGCAGCGTTGAAGATAGACGTAACACCGGGGAGCTGTTTTTT.

This clonotype appeared many times. The chain uses TRBV6-1 and TRBJ1-1; D unclear. The V and J ends lost 3 bases and 4 bases respectively, with 9 bases between them. CDR1 MNHNS and CDR2 SASEGT come from the germline V gene. The CDR3 contains 13 residues. As DNA, the CDR3 is TGTGCCAGCAGTGAGGTCGCGGGCACTGAAGCTTTCTTT. Its protein is CASSEVAGTEAFF.

Many counts were recorded for this clonotype. The chain uses TRBV29-1 and TRBJ2-7, with 9 bases fitting TRBD2. CDR1 is SQVTM and CDR2 is ANQGSEA in the germline V gene. This CDR3 comprises 16 residues. Unmatched junction bases numbered 15, after V lost 3 bases and J lost 6 bases. The CDR3 sequence: CSVDRLLAGPEGEQYF. CDR3 bases: TGCAGCGTTGACCGGTTACTAGCGGGCCCAGAGGGCGAGCAGTACTTC.

This clonotype was recorded at least ten times. This rearrangement joins TRBV5-1 to TRBJ1-1; D unresolved. The CDR3 sequence is 14 residues long. Trimming removed 0 bases at V and 0 bases at J, with 6 bases between. Germline CDR1 is SGHRS and CDR2 is YFSETQ. DNA of the CDR3: TGCGCCAGCAGCTTGGTGCAGATGAACACTGAAGCTTTCTTT. Protein sequence: CASSLVQMNTEAFF.

This clonotype was found many times. The chain uses TRBV5-1 and TRBJ1-2; no clear D gene. This CDR3 is 13 amino acids long. V was trimmed by 4 bases and J by 7 bases, leaving 14 bases between them. The germline CDR1 and CDR2 sequences are SGHRS and YFSETQ. In nucleotides, the CDR3 is TGCGCCAGCAGCCTCCCAGCGGGGAGTGGCTACACCTTC. The encoded protein is CASSLPAGSGYTF.

This clonotype came up many times. This chain links TRBV19 with TRBJ1-1; TRBD1 is a possible D gene (5 bases). Between the trimmed V and J ends, which lost 4 bases and 4 bases, there was a span of 19 bases. From germline, CDR1 is LNHDA and CDR2 SQIVND (reference sequence). This CDR3 is built from 16 residues. CDR3 sequence: CASSTTGGGFFTEAFF. The CDR3 DNA is TGTGCCAGTAGTACCACCGGGGGGGGATTCTTCACTGAAGCTTTCTTT.

This clonotype came up a few times. The J gene is TRBJ1-6, the V gene TRBV12-3 or TRBV12-4; D uncertain. V gave up 5 bases and J gave up 9 bases, with 20 bases separating them. CDR3 length equals 16 residues. Here the CDR3 DNA reads TGTGCCAGCAGTATCCTAGGGTCCTCACGGAGTTCACCCCTCCACTTT. It encodes CASSILGSSRSSPLHF.